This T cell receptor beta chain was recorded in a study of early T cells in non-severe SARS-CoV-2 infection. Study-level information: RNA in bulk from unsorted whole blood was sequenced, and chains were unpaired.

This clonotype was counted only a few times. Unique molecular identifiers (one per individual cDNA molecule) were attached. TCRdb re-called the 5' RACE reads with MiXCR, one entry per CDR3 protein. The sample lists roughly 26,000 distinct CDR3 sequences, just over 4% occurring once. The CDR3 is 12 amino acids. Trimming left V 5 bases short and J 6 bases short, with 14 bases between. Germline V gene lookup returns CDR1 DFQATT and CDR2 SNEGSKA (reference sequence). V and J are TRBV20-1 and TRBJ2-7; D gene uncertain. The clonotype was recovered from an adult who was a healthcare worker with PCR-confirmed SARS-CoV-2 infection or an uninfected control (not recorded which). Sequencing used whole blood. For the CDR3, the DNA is TGCAGTGCTGGTGGGCCGTCCGGCGAGCAGTACTTC. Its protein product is CSAGGPSGEQYF.